Listed here are 19 T cell receptor beta chains from one sample, sequenced in a study of lymphopenia after photon versus proton radiotherapy. Using immunoSEQ multiplex PCR, the repertoire was profiled, and TCRdb retains in-frame clones only, with some absent. The table includes tens of thousands of clones, 87% detected once. The sample was peripheral blood, taken from a patient treated with proton-based radiotherapy. The source is an elderly man with esophageal cancer.

This clone occurred once. V is TRBV7-2 and J is TRBJ2-1, with unresolved D. Germline V gene sequence: CDR1 SGHTA, CDR2 FQGNSA. The CDR3 covers 14 residues. The V and J ends lost 2 bases and 5 bases respectively, with 10 bases between them. CDR3 amino acids: CASSLLPSDNEQFF. The CDR3 DNA reads as TGTGCCAGCAGCTTATTGCCTAGTGACAATGAGCAGTTCTTC.

The chain couples TRBV9 to TRBJ2-7; D is unresolved. The CDR3 loop spans 15 amino acids. The V end lost 0 bases, the J end lost 1 base, and 11 bases lay between the germline ends. Germline V gene data show CDR1 as SGDLS and CDR2 as YYNGEE. This chain's CDR3 is CASSVDSPHSYEQYF. The CDR3 nucleotides read TGTGCCAGCAGCGTAGACAGTCCCCATTCCTACGAGCAGTACTTC.

This clone was observed a single time. The gene calls are TRBV5-1 and TRBJ2-3; D could derive from TRBD1 or TRBD2 (5 bases each). CDR1 and CDR2 from the germline V gene are SGHRS and YFSETQ. The CDR3 is 14 residues long. V lost 2 bases and J lost 3, with 10 bases in between. CDR3 bases: TGCGCCAGCAGCTTCGGGACGGGTACAGATACGCAGTATTTT. It specifies CASSFGTGTDTQYF. Supplemented by reference TRBV5-1 and TRBJ2-3, the full variable domain reads KAGVTQTPRYLIKTRGQQVTLSCSPISGHRSVSWYQQTPGQGLQFLFEYFSETQRNKGNFPGRFSGRQFSNSRSEMNVSTLELGDSALYLCASSFGTGTDTQYFGPGTRLTVL.

The sample holds one count of this clone. V and J are TRBV30 and TRBJ2-5; 9 bases line up with TRBD2. Trimming at V came to 1 base and at J to 1 base, leaving 7 bases not matched to a gene. Germline CDR1 and CDR2: GTSNPN and SVGIG (reference sequence). This CDR3 is built from 16 residues. CDR3 bases: TGTGCCTGGAGTGATTCTAGCGGGGTAATCCAAGAGACCCAGTACTTC. As protein: CAWSDSSGVIQETQYF.

The chain carries TRBV4-3 and TRBJ1-6; D is ambiguous. The CDR3 is 16 amino acids. CDR1 and CDR2 (germline): LGHNA, YSLEER. Trimming took off 1 base at V and 5 bases at J, with 12 bases between the two ends. The CDR3 nucleotides are TGCGCCAGCAGCCAAGGGTCTGGCGTTCATAATTCACCCCTCCACTTT. It encodes CASSQGSGVHNSPLHF.

The V call is TRBV2, the J call TRBJ2-3; 8 bases are a match to TRBD2. V gave up 4 bases and J gave up 6 bases; unmatched junction bases: 3. Germline values: CDR1 SNHLY, CDR2 FYNNEI. The CDR3 runs to 13 residues. The CDR3 sequence is CASSGGGRDTQYF. CDR3 DNA sequence: TGTGCCAGCAGTGGCGGGGGGAGGGATACGCAGTATTTT.

The chain combines TRBV15 with TRBJ2-7; TRBD2 might be the D (8 bases). This CDR3 is built from 15 residues. Germline V gene lookup returns CDR1 LNHNV and CDR2 YYDKDF (reference sequence). V gave up 8 bases and J gave up 2 bases, with 19 bases separating them. The CDR3 sequence is CATCRREGAAYEQYF. The CDR3 DNA reads TGTGCCACCTGCCGACGGGAGGGGGCTGCCTACGAGCAGTACTTC.

The chain combines TRBV7-9 with TRBJ2-5, with D hard to call. This CDR3 spans 14 amino acids. The V end lost 5 bases, the J end lost 3 bases, and 13 bases lay between the germline ends. The germline CDR1 and CDR2 sequences are SEHNR and FQNEAQ (reference sequence). CDR3 region: CASSTYRDEETQYF. The CDR3 nucleotides are TGTGCCAGCAGCACATACAGAGACGAAGAGACCCAGTACTTC.

The CDR3 spells CASSQQAGGRTNEQFF. The CDR3, as DNA: TGTGCCAGCAGCCAACAAGCGGGAGGGCGTACCAATGAGCAGTTCTTC. The rearrangement uses TRBV7-2 and TRBJ2-1, with TRBD2 matching 10 bases. CDR1 and CDR2 (germline): SGHTA, FQGNSA. The CDR3 runs 16 residues. The junction had 10 bases not matched to a gene; V was cut back by 5 bases and J by 6 bases.

The V and J genes are TRBV6-6 and TRBJ2-3; 10 bases agree with TRBD2. Germline loops: CDR1 MNHNY, CDR2 SVGAGI (reference sequence). With V trimmed by 6 bases and J by 2 bases, 5 bases remained unmatched. The CDR3 contains 15 residues. Here the CDR3 reads CASRRTSGATDTQYF. CDR3 sequence (DNA): TGTGCCAGCAGGAGGACTAGCGGAGCCACAGATACGCAGTATTTT.

V gene TRBV19 combines with J gene TRBJ1-5; D is possibly TRBD1 (5 bases). Trimming cost V 4 bases and J 0 bases, with 10 bases left between them. From germline, CDR1 is LNHDA and CDR2 SQIVND (reference sequence). CDR3 length: 15 residues. The CDR3 nucleotides read TGTGCCAGTAGTACCGGGACGTATAGCAATCAGCCCCAGCATTTT. Encoded protein: CASSTGTYSNQPQHF.

This rearrangement joins TRBV5-1 to TRBJ1-5, with 10 bases matching TRBD1. The CDR3 contains 15 residues. Germline V gene data show CDR1 as SGHRS and CDR2 as YFSETQ. The J segment lost 7 bases and the V segment lost 5 bases, leaving 9 bases of the junction unmatched. The CDR3 protein is CASRSGTGVSQPQHF. DNA of the CDR3: TGCGCCAGCAGATCCGGGACAGGGGTTAGCCAGCCCCAGCATTTT.

The chain links TRBV5-1 to TRBJ2-7, with 8 bases matching TRBD2. Looked up from germline, CDR1 is SGHRS and CDR2 is YFSETQ. V shed 3 bases and J 4 bases; nucleotides not matched to a gene: 12. CDR3 length equals 16 residues. In DNA, the CDR3 is TGCGCCAGCAGCTCAACCGCGGGACTAGATTATTACGAGCAGTACTTC. This encodes CASSSTAGLDYYEQYF.

This chain uses TRBV11-2 with TRBJ2-7; no clear D. Germline CDR1 SGHAT, CDR2 FQNNGV. V was trimmed by 6 bases and J by 2 bases, leaving 8 bases between them. The CDR3 consists of 12 residues. CDR3 region: CASRLSAYEQYF. In nucleotides, the CDR3 is TGTGCCAGCAGGCTAAGTGCCTACGAGCAGTACTTC.

The genes are TRBV7-8 and TRBJ2-1, with a tentative D call TRBD2 (6 bases). Germline V CDR1 and CDR2: SGHVS, FQNEAQ. Trimming shortened V by 6 bases and J by 4 bases, and 13 bases separated the two germline ends. The CDR3 runs 14 residues. This CDR3 is CASRFAGPYNEQFF. The CDR3 nucleotides are TGTGCCAGCAGGTTTGCGGGGCCTTACAATGAGCAGTTCTTC.

This chain uses TRBV19 with TRBJ2-5; D is ambiguous. CDR1 is LNHDA, CDR2 SQIVND, per germline (reference sequence). The CDR3 covers 12 residues. V lost 6 bases, J lost 2 bases, and 7 bases lay in between. The CDR3: CASSQRQETQYF. The CDR3 DNA sequence: TGTGCCAGTAGCCAGCGACAAGAGACCCAGTACTTC.

V is TRBV25-1 and J is TRBJ1-4; 10 nucleotides agree with TRBD1. V dropped 3 bases and J dropped 8; count of bases not matched to a gene: 3. This CDR3 comprises 14 residues. CDR1 and CDR2 from the germline V gene are MGHDK and SYGVNS. CDR3 loop: CASSDGQGEEKLFF. In DNA form, the CDR3 reads TGTGCCAGCAGTGACGGACAGGGGGAGGAAAAACTGTTTTTT.

The genes are TRBV30 and TRBJ2-1; no reliable D call. Germline V CDR1 and CDR2: GTSNPN, SVGIG (reference sequence). Trimming took 3 bases from V and 0 from J, leaving 6 bases between them. This CDR3 is built from 13 residues. Here the CDR3 reads CAWSPDSYNEQFF. Written as DNA, the CDR3 is TGTGCCTGGAGCCCAGACTCCTACAATGAGCAGTTCTTC. The full variable domain, in which reference TRBV30 and TRBJ2-1 provide the parts outside the CDR3, is SQTIHQWPATLVQPVGSPLSLECTVEGTSNPNLYWYRQAAGRGLQLLFYSVGIGQISSEVPQNLSASRPQDRQFILSSKKLLLSDSGFYLCAWSPDSYNEQFFGPGTRLTVL.

The chain has TRBV7-2 and TRBJ1-1; 8 nucleotides match TRBD1. J lost 10 bases, V lost 0 bases, and 10 bases had no gene match. CDR1 and CDR2 (germline): SGHTA, FQGNSA. The CDR3 is made up of 15 amino acids. The CDR3 protein is CASSLAMAGGHSAFF. As DNA, the CDR3 is TGTGCCAGCAGCTTAGCGATGGCAGGGGGCCATTCAGCTTTCTTT. Full variable domain (rest looked up from reference TRBV7-2 and TRBJ1-1): GAGVSQSPSNKVTEKGKDVELRCDPISGHTALYWYRQSLGQGLEFLIYFQGNSAPDKSGLPSDRFSAERTGGSVSTLTIQRTQQEDSAVYLCASSLAMAGGHSAFFGQGTRLTVV.